A selection of T cell receptor beta chains follows, all from one sample in a study of blood T cell repertoires in COVID-19. The table came from immunoSEQ multiplex PCR; TCRdb's copy has only in-frame clones and leaves some out. The data contain about 59,000 clones, 70% to 75% of them singletons. Sequencing input: peripheral blood. Every receptor here comes from a woman between 50 and 59 years old with active or convalescent COVID-19. Each CDR3 is given with its conserved first and last residue. A D gene is named only where the DNA matches it firmly. Part of the rows lack a size; the others show once, few, many or a class for expanded clones.

clone size,J gene,V gene,D gene,CDR3 DNA,CDR3 protein
few,TRBJ2-7,TRBV4-2,TRBD2,TGTGCCAGCAGGACTAGCGGAGGCTCCTACGAGCAGTACTTC,CASRTSGGSYEQYF
.,TRBJ2-2,TRBV5-6,.,TGTGCCAGCAGCTTGGTAGGGGTTAGCGGCACCGGGGAGCTGTTTTTT,CASSLVGVSGTGELFF
.,TRBJ2-7,TRBV6-2/TRBV6-3,.,TGTGCCAGCAGTTACTCGACAGTCCCCTACGAGCAGTACTTC,CASSYSTVPYEQYF
.,TRBJ2-6,TRBV3-1/TRBV3-2,TRBD1,TGTGCCAGCAGCCAAAGAGCGGGACAGGGGATCTCTGGGGCCAACGTCCTGACTTTC,CASSQRAGQGISGANVLTF
.,TRBJ1-4,TRBV2,.,TGTGCCAGCCGAAATTCCGGGACATGGAGTGAAAAACTGTTTTTT,CASRNSGTWSEKLFF
.,TRBJ1-4,TRBV5-1,TRBD1,TGCGCCAGCAGCTTGGGTTACCGGGACAGGAATGAAAAACTGTTTTTT,CASSLGYRDRNEKLFF
.,TRBJ1-1,TRBV10-3,.,TGTGCCACAGCAGCTGGGGCGAAAAACACTGAAGCTTTCTTT,CATAAGAKNTEAFF
.,TRBJ1-2,TRBV27,TRBD1,TGTGCCAGCAGTCCGACAGGGGGTAACGTTAACTATGGCTACACCTTC,CASSPTGGNVNYGYTF
.,TRBJ1-1,TRBV7-6,TRBD1,TGTGCCAGCAGCGAGACCGGGACAGCCTATACTGAAGCTTTCTTT,CASSETGTAYTEAFF
.,TRBJ1-4,TRBV25-1,TRBD1,TGTGCCAGCAGTGAATTGGGGACAGGTATTGAAAAACTGTTTTTT,CASSELGTGIEKLFF
.,TRBJ2-4,TRBV5-6,.,TGTGCCAGCAGCTTGGGCTGGCAGGGGTTGGACATTCAGTACTTC,CASSLGWQGLDIQYF
.,TRBJ2-2,TRBV19,TRBD2,TGTGCCAGTAGTATTGGTCTAGCGGTCACCGGGGAGCTGTTTTTT,CASSIGLAVTGELFF
.,TRBJ2-1,TRBV19,TRBD2,TGTGCCAGTAGTATGGTTCTAGCGGGAGGGGAGCAGTTCTTC,CASSMVLAGGEQFF
.,TRBJ2-3,TRBV5-6,.,TGTGCCAGCAGCTTGGATGAGCTAAATACGCAGTATTTT,CASSLDELNTQYF
.,TRBJ2-5,TRBV11-2,TRBD2,TGTGCCAGCAGCTCCGGACTAGCGGGAGTGGGTGAGACCCAGTACTTC,CASSSGLAGVGETQYF
.,TRBJ2-3,TRBV10-3,TRBD2,TGTGCCACGCGGACTAGCGGAAACACAGATACGCAGTATTTT,CATRTSGNTDTQYF
many,TRBJ1-5,TRBV19,TRBD1,TGTGCCAGCAGGGACAGGGATTGGAGCAATCAGCCCCAGCATTTT,CASRDRDWSNQPQHF
.,TRBJ2-1,TRBV5-4,TRBD2,TGTGCCAGCAGCTTGTACACTAGCGGGACAGGCGATGAGCAGTTCTTC,CASSLYTSGTGDEQFF
few,TRBJ2-7,TRBV24-1,.,TGTGCCACCAGTGATTTGCACGGCTACGAGCAGTACTTC,CATSDLHGYEQYF
.,TRBJ2-3,TRBV7-8,TRBD2,TGTGCCAGCAGCCCTTTGGGCGGGAGGGACTCAGATACGCAGTATTTT,CASSPLGGRDSDTQYF
.,TRBJ1-5,TRBV7-2,TRBD1,TGTGCCAGCAGCCGGGACAGGGGAAGCCAGCCCCAGCATTTT,CASSRDRGSQPQHF
.,TRBJ2-6,TRBV27,.,TGTGCCAGCAGTTCGGCTGGGGCCAACGTCCTGACTTTC,CASSSAGANVLTF
.,TRBJ1-4,TRBV5-4,.,TGTGCCAGCAGCCCTAACAGGCGCTCCGGCTCGGAAAAACTGTTTTTT,CASSPNRRSGSEKLFF
once,TRBJ2-3,TRBV7-2,.,TGTGCCAGCAGCTTACTTCTAGGAGGAACAGATACGCAGTATTTT,CASSLLLGGTDTQYF
.,TRBJ2-3,TRBV7-2,TRBD1,TGTGCCAGCAGCTTCGGGACAGCCGGCACAGATACGCAGTATTTT,CASSFGTAGTDTQYF
.,TRBJ2-3,TRBV29-1,.,TGCAGCGCAGACTTTCAGGCAGGGACAGATACGCAGTATTTT,CSADFQAGTDTQYF
few,TRBJ1-1,TRBV29-1,.,TGCAGCGTTTCAAACAGGGCGAACACTGAAGCTTTCTTT,CSVSNRANTEAFF
.,TRBJ2-3,TRBV6-1,TRBD2,TGTGCCAGCAGTGTCGGGACTAGCAGACACACAGATACGCAGTATTTT,CASSVGTSRHTDTQYF
.,TRBJ2-3,TRBV7-9,TRBD2,TGTGCCAGCAGCTTAAAACTAGCGGGAGACCCCAGCACAGATACGCAGTATTTT,CASSLKLAGDPSTDTQYF
.,TRBJ2-1,TRBV6-1,.,TGTGCCAGCGATAGCCCCTACAATGAGCAGTTCTTC,CASDSPYNEQFF
.,TRBJ1-2,TRBV7-9,.,TGTGCCAGCAGCCCAGGGGAGGGCTTC,CASSPGEGF
.,TRBJ2-3,TRBV7-6,TRBD2,TGTGCCAGCAGCTTAAAGCTAGCGGGAGTTCCTGATACGCAGTATTTT,CASSLKLAGVPDTQYF
few,TRBJ2-1,TRBV5-1,.,TGCGCCAGCAGCCCGAGGTGGGCGGGAAGCTCCTACAATGAGCAGTTCTTC,CASSPRWAGSSYNEQFF
.,TRBJ2-6,TRBV9,TRBD1,TGTGCCAGCAGCACTCGGGACAGTTCCTCTGGGGCCAACGTCCTGACTTTC,CASSTRDSSSGANVLTF
.,TRBJ1-5,TRBV19,TRBD1,TGTGCCAGTAGTATGGCAGGGGGCCGGGGCAATCAGCCCCAGCATTTT,CASSMAGGRGNQPQHF
.,TRBJ1-2,TRBV5-1,TRBD1,TGCGCCAGCAGCTCCGACAGGGGCTCTCCATATGGCTACACCTTC,CASSSDRGSPYGYTF
.,TRBJ2-1,TRBV6-6,.,TGTGCCAGCAGTTATTGGTCCGGGGTAAGTGAGCAGTTCTTC,CASSYWSGVSEQFF
.,TRBJ1-2,TRBV3-1/TRBV3-2,.,TGTGCCAGCAGCCCGGACAGAGTCTATGGCTACACCTTC,CASSPDRVYGYTF
.,TRBJ1-5,TRBV3-1/TRBV3-2,.,TGTGCCAGCAGCCAACAAACAGGCAATCAGCCCCAGCATTTT,CASSQQTGNQPQHF
.,TRBJ2-7,TRBV7-2,.,TGTGCCAGCAGCTTACCCAGGACAGACGGAACGTACCCCTACGAGCAGTACTTC,CASSLPRTDGTYPYEQYF
.,TRBJ2-3,TRBV30,.,TGTGCCTGGAGTTTAGGGGCTGGGGATACGCAGTATTTT,CAWSLGAGDTQYF
few,TRBJ2-6,TRBV3-1/TRBV3-2,.,TGTGCCACCCAGGGAAGGTCTGGGGCCAACGTCCTGACTTTC,CATQGRSGANVLTF
.,TRBJ2-5,TRBV4-1,TRBD2,TGCGCCAGCAGCCAAGATATAGCGGGAGAGGAGACCCAGTACTTC,CASSQDIAGEETQYF
.,TRBJ1-3,TRBV30,.,TGTGCCTGGAGTATCCCAACAAGAAACACCATATATTTT,CAWSIPTRNTIYF
.,TRBJ2-5,TRBV14,TRBD1,TGTGCCAGCAGCCAAGCAGGGGGCGCGTTGGAGACCCAGTACTTC,CASSQAGGALETQYF
.,TRBJ2-1,TRBV10-3,TRBD2,TGTGCCATCAGTGATGGGTCGGCTAGCGGGAGGGGTAATGAGCAGTTCTTC,CAISDGSASGRGNEQFF
.,TRBJ1-6,TRBV4-1,.,TGCGCCAGCAGCCAAGATCTCCAGGGTAGGAATTCACCCCTCCACTTT,CASSQDLQGRNSPLHF
.,TRBJ2-4,TRBV5-8,.,TGTGCCAGCAGCTTGGTTAAGGGGTCTTGGGAAAACATTCAGTACTTC,CASSLVKGSWENIQYF
.,TRBJ2-7,TRBV15,TRBD2,TGTGCCACCAGCTTCGGACTAGCGGGAGCCTACGAGCAGTACTTC,CATSFGLAGAYEQYF
.,TRBJ1-2,TRBV27,.,TGTGCCAGCATGGCTCACGGGGACTATGGCTACACCTTC,CASMAHGDYGYTF
.,TRBJ2-1,TRBV4-2,TRBD2,TGTGCCAGCAGCCATATCCGGGACTACCACAATGAGCAGTTCTTC,CASSHIRDYHNEQFF
.,TRBJ2-7,TRBV10-3,TRBD2,TGTGCCACCCTCGGGCTAGCGGGAGTAGGCTCCTACGAGCAGTACTTC,CATLGLAGVGSYEQYF
.,TRBJ2-7,TRBV18,TRBD1,TGTGCCAGCTCACCCGGGACAGGGTGGGAGCAGTACTTC,CASSPGTGWEQYF
once,TRBJ1-6,TRBV19,.,TGTGCCAGTAGTAGAGGGTCTGGTTCACCCCTCCACTTT,CASSRGSGSPLHF
.,TRBJ2-1,TRBV21-1,.,TGTGCCAGCAGCAACGTGGGTGTCCTAGCGGGCAATCTCTACAATGAGCAGTTCTTC,CASSNVGVLAGNLYNEQFF